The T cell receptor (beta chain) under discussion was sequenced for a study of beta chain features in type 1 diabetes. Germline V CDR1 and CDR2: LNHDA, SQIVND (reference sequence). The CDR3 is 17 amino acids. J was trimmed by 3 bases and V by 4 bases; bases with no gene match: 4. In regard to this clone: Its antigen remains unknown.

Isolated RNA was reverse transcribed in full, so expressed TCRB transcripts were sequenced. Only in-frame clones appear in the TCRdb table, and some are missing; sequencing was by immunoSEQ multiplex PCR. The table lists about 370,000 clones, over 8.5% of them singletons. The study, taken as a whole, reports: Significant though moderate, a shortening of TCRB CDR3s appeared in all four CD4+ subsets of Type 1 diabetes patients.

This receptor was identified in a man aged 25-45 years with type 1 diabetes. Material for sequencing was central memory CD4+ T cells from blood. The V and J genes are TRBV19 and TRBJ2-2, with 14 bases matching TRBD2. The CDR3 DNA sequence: TGTGCCAGTAGTACGCAGACTAGCGGGAGGGACACCGGGGAGCTGTTTTTT. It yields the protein CASSTQTSGRDTGELFF. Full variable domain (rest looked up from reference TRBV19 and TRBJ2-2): DGGITQSPKYLFRKEGQNVTLSCEQNLNHDAMYWYRQDPGQGLRLIYYSQIVNDFQKGDIAEGYSVSREKKESFPLTVTSAQKNPTAFYLCASSTQTSGRDTGELFFGEGSRLTVL.